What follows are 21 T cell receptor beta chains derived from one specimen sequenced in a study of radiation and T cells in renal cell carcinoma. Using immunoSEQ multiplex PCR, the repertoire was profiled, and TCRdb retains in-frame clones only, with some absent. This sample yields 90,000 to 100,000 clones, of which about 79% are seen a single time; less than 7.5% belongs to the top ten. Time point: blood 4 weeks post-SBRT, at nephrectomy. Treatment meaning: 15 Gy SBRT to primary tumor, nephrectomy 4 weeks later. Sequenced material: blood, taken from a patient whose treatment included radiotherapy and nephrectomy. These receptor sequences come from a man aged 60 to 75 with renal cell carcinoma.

The CDR3 region is CASSQSGTGGYNEQFF. CDR3 nucleotide sequence: TGCGCCAGCAGCCAATCCGGGACAGGGGGCTACAATGAGCAGTTCTTC. This sequence joins TRBV4-3 and TRBJ2-1, with 11 bases fitting TRBD1. The CDR3 runs to 16 residues. With V trimmed by 2 bases and J by 3 bases, 3 bases remained unmatched. Germline loops: CDR1 LGHNA, CDR2 YSLEER.

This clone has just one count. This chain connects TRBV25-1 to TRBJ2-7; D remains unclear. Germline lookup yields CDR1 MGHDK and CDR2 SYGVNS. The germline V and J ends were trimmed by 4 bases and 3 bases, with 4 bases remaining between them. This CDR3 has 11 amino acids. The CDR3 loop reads CASSGIYEQYF. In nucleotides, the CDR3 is TGTGCCAGCAGTGGAATCTACGAGCAGTACTTC.

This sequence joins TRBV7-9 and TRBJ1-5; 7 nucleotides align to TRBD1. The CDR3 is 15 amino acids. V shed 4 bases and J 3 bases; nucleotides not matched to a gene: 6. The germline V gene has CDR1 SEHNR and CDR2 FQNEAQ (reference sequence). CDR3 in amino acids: CASSSVDRDNQPQHF. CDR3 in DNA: TGTGCCAGCAGCTCAGTAGACAGGGACAATCAGCCCCAGCATTTT.

CDR3 amino acids: CASSPREVNSGANVLTF. Written as DNA, the CDR3 is TGTGCCAGCAGCCCCCGGGAGGTTAACTCTGGGGCCAACGTCCTGACTTTC. The J gene is TRBJ2-6, the V gene TRBV27, with 7 bases identical to TRBD2. V trimming: 6 bases; J trimming: 0 bases; junction bases outside the gene matches: 8. Germline values: CDR1 MNHEY, CDR2 SMNVEV (reference sequence). The CDR3 has 17 amino acids.

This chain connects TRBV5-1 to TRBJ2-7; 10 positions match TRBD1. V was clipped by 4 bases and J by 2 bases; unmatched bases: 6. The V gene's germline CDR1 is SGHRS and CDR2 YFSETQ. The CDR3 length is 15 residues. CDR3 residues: CASSPRTGGPYEQYF. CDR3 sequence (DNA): TGCGCCAGCAGCCCAAGGACAGGGGGTCCCTACGAGCAGTACTTC. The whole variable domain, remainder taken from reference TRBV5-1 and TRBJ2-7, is KAGVTQTPRYLIKTRGQQVTLSCSPISGHRSVSWYQQTPGQGLQFLFEYFSETQRNKGNFPGRFSGRQFSNSRSEMNVSTLELGDSALYLCASSPRTGGPYEQYFGPGTRLTVT.

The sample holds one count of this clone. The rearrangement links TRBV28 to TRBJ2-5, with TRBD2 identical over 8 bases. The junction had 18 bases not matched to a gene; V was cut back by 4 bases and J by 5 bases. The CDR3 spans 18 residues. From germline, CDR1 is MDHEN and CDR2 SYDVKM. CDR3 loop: CASSSSPGLGSLSETQYF. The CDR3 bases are TGTGCCAGCAGTTCAAGCCCGGGACTAGGGAGTCTTTCGGAGACCCAGTACTTC. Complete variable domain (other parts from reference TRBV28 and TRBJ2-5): DVKVTQSSRYLVKRTGEKVFLECVQDMDHENMFWYRQDPGLGLRLIYFSYDVKMKEKGDIPEGYSVSREKKERFSLILESASTNQTSMYLCASSSSPGLGSLSETQYFGPGTRLLVL.

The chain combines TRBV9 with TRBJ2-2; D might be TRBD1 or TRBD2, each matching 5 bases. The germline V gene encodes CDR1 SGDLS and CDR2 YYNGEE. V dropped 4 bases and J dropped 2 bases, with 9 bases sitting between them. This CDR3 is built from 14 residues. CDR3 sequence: CASSSGPNTGELFF. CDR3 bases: TGTGCCAGCAGCTCGGGACCTAACACCGGGGAGCTGTTTTTT.

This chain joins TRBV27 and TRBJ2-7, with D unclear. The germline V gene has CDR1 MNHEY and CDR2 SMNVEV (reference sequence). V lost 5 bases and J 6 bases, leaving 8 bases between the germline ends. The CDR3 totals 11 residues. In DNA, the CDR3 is TGTGCCAGCAGTACCCCGGGCGAGCAGTACTTC. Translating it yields CASSTPGEQYF.

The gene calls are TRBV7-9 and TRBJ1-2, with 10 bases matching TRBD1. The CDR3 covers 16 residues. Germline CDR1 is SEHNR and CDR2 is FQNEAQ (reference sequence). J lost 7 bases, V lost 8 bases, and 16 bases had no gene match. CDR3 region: CASRGDRGRMRFGYTF. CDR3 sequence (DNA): TGTGCCAGCCGGGGCGACAGGGGGCGAATGCGGTTTGGCTACACCTTC.

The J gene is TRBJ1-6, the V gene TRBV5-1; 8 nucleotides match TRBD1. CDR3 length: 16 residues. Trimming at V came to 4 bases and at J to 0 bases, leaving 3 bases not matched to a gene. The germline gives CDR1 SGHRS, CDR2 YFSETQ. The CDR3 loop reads CASSLTGGSYNSPLHF. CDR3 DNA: TGCGCCAGCAGCCTCACAGGGGGCTCCTATAATTCACCCCTCCACTTT.

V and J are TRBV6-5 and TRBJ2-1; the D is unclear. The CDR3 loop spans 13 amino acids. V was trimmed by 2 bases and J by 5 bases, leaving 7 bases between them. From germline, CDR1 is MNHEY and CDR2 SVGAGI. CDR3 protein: CASSYGRNNEQFF. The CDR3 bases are TGTGCCAGCAGTTACGGACGCAACAATGAGCAGTTCTTC.

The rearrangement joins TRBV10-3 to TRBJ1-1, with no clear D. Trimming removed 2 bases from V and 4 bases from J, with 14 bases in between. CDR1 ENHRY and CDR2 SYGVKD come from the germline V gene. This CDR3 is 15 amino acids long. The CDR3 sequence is CAISEVFSGGTEAFF. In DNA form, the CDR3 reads TGTGCCATCAGTGAGGTCTTTTCTGGAGGCACTGAAGCTTTCTTT.

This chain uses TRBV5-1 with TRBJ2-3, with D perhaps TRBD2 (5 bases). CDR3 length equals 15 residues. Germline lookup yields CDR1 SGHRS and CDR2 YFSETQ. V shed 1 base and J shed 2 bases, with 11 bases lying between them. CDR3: CASSLYGGYTDTQYF. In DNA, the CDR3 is TGCGCCAGCAGCTTGTACGGCGGGTACACAGATACGCAGTATTTT.

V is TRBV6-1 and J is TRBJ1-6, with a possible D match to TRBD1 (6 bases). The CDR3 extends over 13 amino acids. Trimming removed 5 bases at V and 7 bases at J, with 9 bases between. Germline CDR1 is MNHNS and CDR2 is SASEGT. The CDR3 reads CASSLTGNSPLHF. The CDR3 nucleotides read TGTGCCAGCAGTCTTACAGGGAATTCACCCCTCCACTTT.

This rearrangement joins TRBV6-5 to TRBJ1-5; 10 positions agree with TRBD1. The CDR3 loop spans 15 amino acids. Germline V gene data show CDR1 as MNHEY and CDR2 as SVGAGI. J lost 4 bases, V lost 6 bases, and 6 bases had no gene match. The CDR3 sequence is CASSLDRGWNQPQHF. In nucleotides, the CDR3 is TGTGCCAGCAGCCTGGACAGGGGGTGGAATCAGCCCCAGCATTTT.

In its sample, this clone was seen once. The CDR3 region is CASSPLRAGVWGSEQYF. The CDR3 bases are TGTGCCAGCAGTCCACTCCGGGCGGGAGTATGGGGGAGCGAGCAGTACTTC. The chain links TRBV28 to TRBJ2-7; 7 nucleotides align to TRBD2. V trimming: 5 bases; J trimming: 6 bases; junction bases outside the gene matches: 19. This CDR3 spans 17 amino acids. Germline values: CDR1 MDHEN, CDR2 SYDVKM.

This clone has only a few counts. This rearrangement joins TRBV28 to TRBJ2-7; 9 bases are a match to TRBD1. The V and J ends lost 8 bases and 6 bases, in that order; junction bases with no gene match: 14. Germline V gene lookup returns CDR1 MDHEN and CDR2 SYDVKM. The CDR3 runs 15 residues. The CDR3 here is CASRPSGQGAIEQYF. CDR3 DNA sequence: TGTGCCAGCCGACCCTCGGGACAGGGAGCAATCGAGCAGTACTTC.

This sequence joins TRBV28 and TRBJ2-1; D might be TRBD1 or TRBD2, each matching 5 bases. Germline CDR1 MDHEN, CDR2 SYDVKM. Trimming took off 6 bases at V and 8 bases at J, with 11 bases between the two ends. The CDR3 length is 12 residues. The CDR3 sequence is CASSPGTDEQFF. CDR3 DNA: TGTGCCAGCAGCCCCGGGACGGATGAGCAGTTCTTC.

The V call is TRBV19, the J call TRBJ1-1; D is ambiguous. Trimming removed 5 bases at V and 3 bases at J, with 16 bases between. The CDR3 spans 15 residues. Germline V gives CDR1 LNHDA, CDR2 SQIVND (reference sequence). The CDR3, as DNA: TGTGCCAGTAGTTTCATGGTGGGCAGTTACACTGAAGCTTTCTTT. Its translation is CASSFMVGSYTEAFF.

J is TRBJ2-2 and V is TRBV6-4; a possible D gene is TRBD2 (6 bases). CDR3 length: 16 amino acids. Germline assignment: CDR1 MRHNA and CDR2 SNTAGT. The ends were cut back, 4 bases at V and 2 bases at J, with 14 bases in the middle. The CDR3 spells CASSATSGSNTGELFF. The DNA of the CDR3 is TGTGCCAGCAGTGCTACTTCCGGGAGTAACACCGGGGAGCTGTTTTTT.

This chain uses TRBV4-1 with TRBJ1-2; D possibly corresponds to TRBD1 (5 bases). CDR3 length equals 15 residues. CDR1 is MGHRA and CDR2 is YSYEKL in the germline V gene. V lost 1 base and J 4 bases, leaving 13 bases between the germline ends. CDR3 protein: CASSQGRGGGYGYTF. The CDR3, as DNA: TGCGCCAGCAGCCAAGGGAGGGGAGGAGGCTATGGCTACACCTTC.